A single sample gave rise to the 15 T cell receptor beta chains below, sequenced in a study of T cell responses to AZD1222 COVID-19 vaccine. Sequencing was performed with immunoSEQ multiplex PCR; in TCRdb, only in-frame clones are kept and a portion is missing. This sample yields some 140,000 clones, of which about nine tenths are seen a single time; around 3% belongs to the top ten. The input for sequencing was peripheral blood, taken on day 0 of AZD1222 vaccination. The origin of the receptors is an adult in good health.

The chain recombines TRBV21-1 with TRBJ2-7; the D segment call TRBD2 is taken from the table without a DNA check. TRBV21-1 has pseudogene status. The CDR3 has 22 amino acids. The DNA of the CDR3 is TGTGCCAGCAGCAAAGCGCTTTGGGGAGACAGGGGTCCAGCGGGGGGGCCTGGCGAGCAGTACTTC. Its translation: CASSKALWGDRGPAGGPGEQYF.

This clone has only a few counts. CDR3 nucleotides: TGCGCCAGCAGTGAGTCGGGCTGGGACAGTTATGGCTACACCTTC. As protein: CASSESGWDSYGYTF. The chain uses TRBV10-2 and TRBJ1-2, with TRBD1 matching 7 bases. This CDR3 has 15 residues. J gave up 5 bases and V 0 bases, and 6 bases lay outside the gene matches. CDR1 is WSHSY and CDR2 is SAAADI in the germline V gene.

V and J are TRBV3-1 (or the pseudogene TRBV3-2) and TRBJ2-3; TRBD2 matches at 9 bases. V lost 3 bases to trimming and J lost 4 bases; unmatched junction nucleotides: 17. The CDR3 runs 19 residues. Per the germline V gene, CDR1 is LGHDT and CDR2 is YNNKEL (reference sequence). CDR3 DNA sequence: TGTGCCAGCAGCCACCAGAAGGCGGGGCGCGGGGGGGCCGCAGATACGCAGTATTTT. It translates to CASSHQKAGRGGAADTQYF.

The CDR3 loop is CSAGMNTEAFF. In DNA form, the CDR3 reads TGCAGCGCCGGTATGAACACTGAAGCTTTCTTT. The V gene is TRBV29-1, the J gene TRBJ1-1; D remains ambiguous. V gave up 7 bases and J gave up 0 bases, with 6 bases separating them. CDR3 size: 11 residues. Germline assignment: CDR1 SQVTM and CDR2 ANQGSEA.

This clone was detected a few times. The chain couples TRBV6-2 or TRBV6-3 to TRBJ1-5, with a tentative D call TRBD1 (6 bases). Germline V gives CDR1 MNHEY, CDR2 SVGEGT. The CDR3 contains 16 residues. V was trimmed by 5 bases and J by 0 bases, leaving 14 bases between them. The CDR3 reads CASSVTGTLSNQPQHF. The CDR3 DNA reads as TGTGCCAGCAGTGTAACCGGGACACTTAGCAATCAGCCCCAGCATTTT.

The CDR3 here is CATGTGGSYEQYF. The CDR3 coding sequence is TGTGCGACCGGGACAGGGGGGTCCTACGAGCAGTACTTC. V gene TRBV2 combines with J gene TRBJ2-7; 11 bases match TRBD1. This CDR3 contains 13 residues. In germline, CDR1 is SNHLY, CDR2 FYNNEI.

This chain links TRBV5-1 with TRBJ2-1; 14 bases fit TRBD2. The CDR3 sequence is 14 residues long. J was trimmed by 4 bases and V by 7 bases; bases with no gene match: 1. Germline-derived CDR1 and CDR2 are SGHRS and YFSETQ. The CDR3 coding sequence is TGCGCCAGCCGGACTAGCGGGGGGTACAATGAGCAGTTCTTC. Protein product: CASRTSGGYNEQFF.

This clone was seen a single time. V usage is TRBV10-3 and J usage is TRBJ1-5, with D maybe TRBD1 (5 bases). Germline assignment: CDR1 ENHRY and CDR2 SYGVKD. This CDR3 has 14 residues. The V end lost 5 bases, the J end lost 5 bases, and 13 bases lay between the germline ends. The chain's CDR3 is CAISSRVGDQPQHF. The CDR3 DNA reads TGTGCCATCAGTTCCAGGGTTGGGGATCAGCCCCAGCATTTT.

The gene calls are TRBV3-1 (or the pseudogene TRBV3-2) and TRBJ1-2; possible D gene TRBD1, 5 bases. Germline V CDR1 and CDR2: LGHDT, YNNKEL (reference sequence). CDR3 length equals 14 residues. The V gene lost 4 bases and the J gene lost 8 bases, with 17 bases spanning the gap. The CDR3 nucleotides read TGTGCCAGCAGCCCACTATCGGGGGAAGAGGGCTACACCTTC. As protein: CASSPLSGEEGYTF.

J is TRBJ1-1 and V is TRBV14, with unresolved D. CDR3 length equals 18 residues. Trimming removed 1 base at V and 1 base at J, with 19 bases between. Germline V gene data show CDR1 as SGHDN and CDR2 as FVKESK. CDR3 coding DNA: TGTGCCAGCAGCCAAGTAGGGCCGTTCGGACTCCGGAACACTGAAGCTTTCTTT. This encodes CASSQVGPFGLRNTEAFF.

This clone was detected only once. The genes are TRBV6-1 and TRBJ1-1, with a possible D match to TRBD1 (6 bases). The V end was cut by 3 bases, the J end by 2 bases, with 10 bases between. Germline-derived CDR1 and CDR2 are MNHNS and SASEGT. CDR3 size: 14 residues. The CDR3 loop reads CASSEGQINTEAFF. The CDR3 bases are TGTGCCAGCAGTGAGGGACAAATTAACACTGAAGCTTTCTTT.

V and J are TRBV3-1 (or the pseudogene TRBV3-2) and TRBJ2-7, with TRBD1 as a possible D gene (5 bases). The CDR3 has 13 residues. Germline CDR1 LGHDT, CDR2 YNNKEL (reference sequence). V was cut by 1 base and J by 2 bases, with 6 bases left in between. This CDR3 is CASSQVRAYEQYF. The CDR3 DNA follows: TGTGCCAGCAGCCAAGTCAGGGCCTACGAGCAGTACTTC.

This chain connects TRBV19 to TRBJ1-2; D perhaps matches TRBD1 (6 bases). The CDR3 totals 15 residues. V lost 6 bases, J lost 1 base, and 15 bases lay in between. CDR1 is LNHDA, CDR2 SQIVND, per germline (reference sequence). The CDR3 reads CASREPRGNNYGYTF. CDR3 DNA: TGTGCCAGTAGAGAGCCCAGGGGTAATAACTATGGCTACACCTTC.

This clone appeared a single time. V gene TRBV5-1 combines with J gene TRBJ1-2; D is uncertain. Germline loops: CDR1 SGHRS, CDR2 YFSETQ. V lost 7 bases to trimming and J lost 8 bases, with 9 bases between them. There are 10 residues in the CDR3. In DNA form, the CDR3 reads TGCGCCAGCCCTCTGGCCGGCTACACCTTC. Translation: CASPLAGYTF. The whole variable domain, remainder taken from reference TRBV5-1 and TRBJ1-2, is KAGVTQTPRYLIKTRGQQVTLSCSPISGHRSVSWYQQTPGQGLQFLFEYFSETQRNKGNFPGRFSGRQFSNSRSEMNVSTLELGDSALYLCASPLAGYTFGSGTRLTVV.

This chain joins TRBV29-1 and TRBJ2-2; unclear D gene. The V end was cut by 7 bases, the J end by 5 bases, with 8 bases between. The CDR3 runs 11 residues. Looked up from germline, CDR1 is SQVTM and CDR2 is ANQGSEA. As DNA, the CDR3 is TGCAGCGCCCACAAAACCGGGGAGCTGTTTTTT. Its protein is CSAHKTGELFF.